This T cell receptor beta chain comes out of a study of cytomegalovirus exposure and HLA in healthy donors. Amplification used 60 Vbeta primers and 13 Jbeta primers. Method: immunoSEQ multiplex PCR; TCRdb's copy keeps in-frame clones and lacks some. The sample includes around 130,000 clones, 80% to 90% seen only once; the top ten take about 1.7%. Sequencing was performed on PBMCs. The TCR was taken from a man aged 40-49 years in good health and CMV-seronegative.

CDR3 in DNA: TGCGCCAGCAGCCAACCCCAACAGGGGGGCTATGGCTACACCTTC. Translated, it gives CASSQPQQGGYGYTF. This chain uses TRBV4-1 with TRBJ1-2, with 8 positions matching TRBD1. CDR3 length: 15 amino acids. Trimming removed 2 bases from V and 4 bases from J; junction bases left unmatched: 6. Looked up from germline, CDR1 is MGHRA and CDR2 is YSYEKL.